The 8 T cell receptor beta chains presented below share a single source sample, sequenced in a study of T-cell reconstitution after alpha-beta-depleted transplantation in children. A TCRbeta library incorporating unique molecular identifiers was prepared. Each CDR3 protein is one row after TCRdb ran MiXCR on the PCR reads. The table has about 400,000 distinct CDR3 sequences, around 15% seen once. Sequencing used PBMCs, mostly from graft donor cells, obtained 360 days after TCRalphabeta/CD19-depleted stem cell transplant. Receptor source: a boy less than two years old who had a stem cell transplant for Wiskott-Aldrich syndrome, so the T cells may come from the graft donor.

The rearrangement joins TRBV7-8 to TRBJ2-1, with no clear D. CDR1 is SGHVS and CDR2 is FQNEAQ in the germline V gene. This CDR3 contains 17 residues. The V and J ends lost 2 bases and 4 bases respectively, with 18 bases between them. The DNA for the CDR3 is TGTGCCAGCAGCTTAAGGCGAGCATCGCGACCGTACAATGAGCAGTTCTTC. Its translation: CASSLRRASRPYNEQFF.

This clonotype turned up a few times. This chain joins TRBV29-1 and TRBJ2-5; 11 bases are shared with TRBD1. The V segment lost 6 bases and the J segment 5 bases; nucleotides outside the gene matches: 5. Per germline, CDR1 SQVTM and CDR2 ANQGSEA. CDR3 length equals 13 residues. CDR3 sequence reads: CSVDRGRMETQYF. The CDR3 coding sequence is TGCAGCGTGGACAGGGGGCGGATGGAGACCCAGTACTTC.

This clonotype was recorded many times. This chain links TRBV5-4 with TRBJ2-7; unclear D gene. V gave up 0 bases and J gave up 5 bases, with 15 bases separating them. The CDR3 has 15 residues. Per germline, CDR1 SGHNT and CDR2 YYREEE (reference sequence). The CDR3 spells CASSLVRAGGNEQYF. The CDR3 region has the DNA TGTGCCAGCAGCTTGGTTAGGGCCGGTGGGAACGAGCAGTACTTC. The full variable domain, its missing parts supplied by reference TRBV5-4 and TRBJ2-7, is ETGVTQSPTHLIKTRGQQVTLRCSSQSGHNTVSWYQQALGQGPQFIFQYYREEENGRGNFPPRFSGLQFPNYSSELNVNALELDDSALYLCASSLVRAGGNEQYFGPGTRLTVT.

The chain is built from TRBV12-3 or TRBV12-4 and TRBJ2-7, with 7 bases that match TRBD1. The CDR3 runs to 14 residues. V lost 6 bases to trimming and J lost 2 bases; unmatched junction nucleotides: 7. CDR3 nucleotide sequence: TGTGCCAGCAGCTACCGACAGGGACCCTACGAGCAGTACTTC. Its translation is CASSYRQGPYEQYF.

The chain joins TRBV20-1 to TRBJ2-1; D may be TRBD1 or TRBD2 (5 bases each). V lost 0 bases to trimming and J lost 5 bases, with 11 bases between them. Germline loops: CDR1 DFQATT, CDR2 SNEGSKA (reference sequence). This CDR3 comprises 14 residues. CDR3 nucleotides: TGCAGTGCTAGAGATGTAACGGGGCACAATGAGCAGTTCTTC. This encodes CSARDVTGHNEQFF.

This clonotype occurred a few times. The chain joins TRBV29-1 to TRBJ2-7; TRBD1 aligns across 9 bases. Germline CDR1 reads SQVTM; CDR2 reads ANQGSEA. Trimming at V came to 2 bases and at J to 4 bases, leaving 9 bases not matched to a gene. The CDR3 runs to 15 residues. The CDR3 loop reads CSVERGDRVPYEQYF. In DNA, the CDR3 is TGCAGCGTTGAAAGGGGGGACAGGGTGCCTTACGAGCAGTACTTC.

This clonotype was counted a few times. The CDR3 sequence is CASSHRLAGGIYNEQFF. Here the CDR3 DNA reads TGTGCCAGCAGTCACCGATTAGCGGGAGGCATCTACAATGAGCAGTTCTTC. This chain connects TRBV12-3 or TRBV12-4 to TRBJ2-1; 10 bases line up with TRBD2. V lost 5 bases, J lost 3 bases, and 10 bases stayed unmatched. The CDR3 has 17 amino acids.

This clonotype was detected a few times. The chain carries TRBV4-1 and TRBJ2-7, with D possibly TRBD1 on 5 matching bases. Trimming shortened V by 3 bases and J by 6 bases, and 9 bases separated the two germline ends. The length of the CDR3 is 12 residues. The germline gives CDR1 MGHRA, CDR2 YSYEKL. CDR3 sequence: CASSHVRGEQYF. The DNA for the CDR3 is TGCGCCAGCAGCCATGTTAGGGGCGAGCAGTACTTC.